This is a list of T cell receptor beta chains from one sample in a study of blood T cell repertoires in COVID-19. Clones were sequenced by immunoSEQ multiplex PCR, and TCRdb holds only the in-frame ones, with some missing. The repertoire holds tens of thousands of clones, with about 87% as singletons. Sample: peripheral blood. The receptor source for this set is a human donor in a cohort sampled during active COVID-19. The CDR3 runs from the conserved cysteine through the conserved F or W. Fields, in order: D gene, clone size, V gene, J gene, CDR3 protein, CDR3 DNA. D genes are given only for firm matches. Not every row has a clone size; where given, it reads once, few, many or a size class.

d_gene: TRBD1
abundance: .
v_gene: TRBV5-1
j_gene: TRBJ1-1
CDR3aa: CASKFDGTGNAFF
CDR3nt: TGCGCCAGCAAGTTTGACGGGACAGGGAATGCTTTCTTT

d_gene: TRBD2
abundance: .
v_gene: TRBV11-3
j_gene: TRBJ2-1
CDR3aa: CASSGGLANNEQFF
CDR3nt: TGTGCCAGCAGCGGCGGACTAGCGAACAATGAGCAGTTCTTC

d_gene: .
abundance: .
v_gene: TRBV28
j_gene: TRBJ1-1
CDR3aa: CASSPPNTEAFF
CDR3nt: TGTGCCAGCAGCCCCCCAAACACTGAAGCTTTCTTT

d_gene: .
abundance: .
v_gene: TRBV28
j_gene: TRBJ1-1
CDR3aa: CASSITGNMGTEAFF
CDR3nt: TGTGCCAGCAGCATCACAGGGAATATGGGGACTGAAGCTTTCTTT

d_gene: TRBD1
abundance: once
v_gene: TRBV6-4
j_gene: TRBJ2-7
CDR3aa: CASSEGQGAVEQYF
CDR3nt: TGTGCCAGCAGCGAAGGACAGGGGGCGGTCGAGCAGTACTTC

d_gene: .
abundance: .
v_gene: TRBV19
j_gene: TRBJ1-5
CDR3aa: CASSVSDQPQHF
CDR3nt: TGTGCCAGTAGTGTCTCGGATCAGCCCCAGCATTTT

d_gene: TRBD1
abundance: .
v_gene: TRBV2
j_gene: TRBJ2-7
CDR3aa: CAMTGTGNLNEQYF
CDR3nt: TGTGCCATGACCGGGACAGGGAATCTTAACGAGCAGTACTTC

d_gene: .
abundance: .
v_gene: TRBV14
j_gene: TRBJ1-2
CDR3aa: CASSQQGSQGYTF
CDR3nt: TGTGCCAGCAGCCAGCAGGGGTCTCAAGGCTACACCTTC

d_gene: TRBD1
abundance: .
v_gene: TRBV5-4
j_gene: TRBJ1-2
CDR3aa: CASSSTGYYGYTF
CDR3nt: TGTGCCAGCAGCTCGACAGGGTACTATGGCTACACCTTC

d_gene: TRBD2
abundance: .
v_gene: TRBV2
j_gene: TRBJ2-1
CDR3aa: CASKGGRRAINEQFF
CDR3nt: TGTGCCAGCAAGGGCGGGAGGAGAGCCATCAATGAGCAGTTCTTC

d_gene: TRBD2
abundance: once
v_gene: TRBV9
j_gene: TRBJ2-1
CDR3aa: CASSVGTSGSRNEQFF
CDR3nt: TGTGCCAGCAGCGTAGGGACTAGCGGGAGTCGGAATGAGCAGTTCTTC

d_gene: TRBD1
abundance: .
v_gene: TRBV19
j_gene: TRBJ1-1
CDR3aa: CASSVQGSMNTEAFF
CDR3nt: TGTGCCAGTAGTGTACAGGGGTCCATGAACACTGAAGCTTTCTTT

d_gene: TRBD1
abundance: .
v_gene: TRBV7-3
j_gene: TRBJ2-7
CDR3aa: CASSLTGDRITYEQYF
CDR3nt: TGTGCCAGCAGCTTAACCGGGGACAGGATCACCTACGAGCAGTACTTC

d_gene: TRBD2
abundance: .
v_gene: TRBV27
j_gene: TRBJ2-5
CDR3aa: CASSLSGGAWETQYF
CDR3nt: TGTGCCAGCAGCCTTAGCGGGGGGGCTTGGGAGACCCAGTACTTC

d_gene: .
abundance: .
v_gene: TRBV6-4
j_gene: TRBJ2-1
CDR3aa: CASSDKQGGSGEQFF
CDR3nt: TGTGCCAGCAGTGACAAGCAGGGGGGTTCCGGTGAGCAGTTCTTC

d_gene: .
abundance: .
v_gene: TRBV28
j_gene: TRBJ1-1
CDR3aa: CASSRGTEAFF
CDR3nt: TGTGCCAGCAGCAGGGGAACTGAAGCTTTCTTT

d_gene: .
abundance: .
v_gene: TRBV29-1
j_gene: TRBJ1-3
CDR3aa: CSVETPLSGNTIYF
CDR3nt: TGCAGCGTTGAAACTCCCCTCTCTGGAAACACCATATATTTT

d_gene: TRBD1
abundance: .
v_gene: TRBV7-6
j_gene: TRBJ1-1
CDR3aa: CASSFRTGDFEAFF
CDR3nt: TGTGCCAGCAGCTTTAGGACAGGGGACTTTGAAGCTTTCTTT

d_gene: TRBD2
abundance: .
v_gene: TRBV5-4
j_gene: TRBJ2-1
CDR3aa: CASSWFGTSGYNEQFF
CDR3nt: TGTGCCAGCAGCTGGTTCGGGACTAGCGGGTACAATGAGCAGTTCTTC

d_gene: .
abundance: .
v_gene: TRBV3-1/TRBV3-2
j_gene: TRBJ1-5
CDR3aa: CASSQELVQPQHF
CDR3nt: TGTGCCAGCAGCCAAGAACTAGTTCAGCCCCAGCATTTT

d_gene: TRBD1
abundance: .
v_gene: TRBV19
j_gene: TRBJ2-3
CDR3aa: CATGDRVDPLNYTSTDTQYF
CDR3nt: TGTGCCACCGGGGACAGGGTTGATCCACTAAACTACACTAGCACAGATACGCAGTATTTT

d_gene: .
abundance: .
v_gene: TRBV7-2
j_gene: TRBJ2-7
CDR3aa: CASSATRQAYEQYF
CDR3nt: TGTGCCAGCAGCGCCACGCGACAGGCCTACGAGCAGTACTTC

d_gene: TRBD2
abundance: .
v_gene: TRBV28
j_gene: TRBJ2-3
CDR3aa: CASSPSTSADTQYF
CDR3nt: TGTGCCAGCAGCCCCTCGACTAGCGCGGATACGCAGTATTTT

d_gene: TRBD1
abundance: .
v_gene: TRBV18
j_gene: TRBJ2-2
CDR3aa: CASSPLNRGANTGELFF
CDR3nt: TGTGCCAGCTCACCTCTTAACAGGGGCGCGAACACCGGGGAGCTGTTTTTT

d_gene: .
abundance: .
v_gene: TRBV7-9
j_gene: TRBJ1-4
CDR3aa: CASSLNGEEKLFF
CDR3nt: TGTGCCAGCAGCTTAAATGGGGAGGAAAAACTGTTTTTT

d_gene: TRBD2
abundance: once
v_gene: TRBV6-1
j_gene: TRBJ2-3
CDR3aa: CASSEFSVAGGPSTDTQYF
CDR3nt: TGTGCCAGCAGTGAATTCTCGGTAGCGGGAGGCCCTAGCACAGATACGCAGTATTTT

d_gene: TRBD1
abundance: .
v_gene: TRBV28
j_gene: TRBJ2-7
CDR3aa: CASHPGQASYEQYF
CDR3nt: TGTGCCAGCCACCCTGGACAGGCCTCCTACGAGCAGTACTTC

d_gene: TRBD2
abundance: .
v_gene: TRBV19
j_gene: TRBJ2-1
CDR3aa: CASSMVGAGGSYNEQFF
CDR3nt: TGTGCCAGTAGTATGGTGGGAGCGGGAGGGTCCTACAATGAGCAGTTCTTC

d_gene: .
abundance: .
v_gene: TRBV5-1
j_gene: TRBJ2-1
CDR3aa: CASSLGVPHLDEQFF
CDR3nt: TGCGCCAGCAGCCTCGGGGTTCCCCACCTGGATGAGCAGTTCTTC

d_gene: .
abundance: .
v_gene: TRBV29-1
j_gene: TRBJ1-1
CDR3aa: CSVGSGSRTEAFF
CDR3nt: TGCAGCGTTGGGTCAGGGTCACGGACTGAAGCTTTCTTT

d_gene: .
abundance: .
v_gene: TRBV2
j_gene: TRBJ2-3
CDR3aa: CASSELRQGGGTQYF
CDR3nt: TGTGCCAGCAGTGAATTGAGGCAGGGGGGCGGTACGCAGTATTTT

d_gene: .
abundance: .
v_gene: TRBV6-5
j_gene: TRBJ2-7
CDR3aa: CASSVGTVGGEQYF
CDR3nt: TGTGCCAGCAGCGTCGGGACCGTGGGGGGAGAGCAGTACTTC

d_gene: TRBD2
abundance: .
v_gene: TRBV5-1
j_gene: TRBJ2-5
CDR3aa: CASSPSGLAGVETQYF
CDR3nt: TGCGCCAGCAGCCCCTCGGGACTAGCGGGAGTGGAGACCCAGTACTTC

d_gene: .
abundance: .
v_gene: TRBV2
j_gene: TRBJ2-1
CDR3aa: CASRGNSAGTFIYNEQFF
CDR3nt: TGTGCCAGCAGGGGTAACAGCGCCGGGACTTTCATCTACAATGAGCAGTTCTTC

d_gene: .
abundance: few
v_gene: TRBV30
j_gene: TRBJ1-2
CDR3aa: CAWRPRGGEGYTF
CDR3nt: TGTGCCTGGAGACCCCGAGGGGGGGAGGGCTACACCTTC

d_gene: TRBD1
abundance: once
v_gene: TRBV19
j_gene: TRBJ1-2
CDR3aa: CASSFGQGTNYGYTF
CDR3nt: TGTGCCAGTAGTTTTGGACAGGGAACTAACTATGGCTACACCTTC

d_gene: .
abundance: .
v_gene: TRBV29-1
j_gene: TRBJ2-6
CDR3aa: CSVGAGGSGANVLTF
CDR3nt: TGCAGCGTTGGGGCAGGAGGTAGTGGGGCCAACGTCCTGACTTTC

d_gene: TRBD1
abundance: .
v_gene: TRBV6-5
j_gene: TRBJ2-7
CDR3aa: CAYRGTGSNEQYF
CDR3nt: TGTGCCTATAGGGGGACAGGGAGCAACGAGCAGTACTTC

d_gene: .
abundance: .
v_gene: TRBV12-3/TRBV12-4
j_gene: TRBJ2-7
CDR3aa: CASSPDSLYEQYF
CDR3nt: TGTGCCAGCAGCCCCGACAGTCTCTACGAGCAGTACTTC

d_gene: .
abundance: .
v_gene: TRBV20-1
j_gene: TRBJ1-1
CDR3aa: CSASKGGLNTEAFF
CDR3nt: TGCAGTGCTAGTAAGGGGGGGCTGAACACTGAAGCTTTCTTT

d_gene: .
abundance: .
v_gene: TRBV19
j_gene: TRBJ2-7
CDR3aa: CASSIGEGGYEQYF
CDR3nt: TGTGCCAGTAGTATAGGTGAAGGGGGCTACGAGCAGTACTTC

d_gene: TRBD2
abundance: .
v_gene: TRBV27
j_gene: TRBJ2-7
CDR3aa: CASSPSLGGGSYEQYF
CDR3nt: TGTGCCAGCAGTCCCTCCTTGGGGGGAGGGAGCTACGAGCAGTACTTC

d_gene: .
abundance: .
v_gene: TRBV6-5
j_gene: TRBJ2-7
CDR3aa: CASKLLSAGEQYF
CDR3nt: TGTGCCAGCAAATTACTATCCGCGGGGGAGCAGTACTTC

d_gene: TRBD2
abundance: .
v_gene: TRBV6-4
j_gene: TRBJ2-3
CDR3aa: CVSFVAGGSDTQYF
CDR3nt: TGTGTCAGCTTCGTGGCGGGAGGATCGGATACGCAGTATTTT

d_gene: .
abundance: .
v_gene: TRBV5-8
j_gene: TRBJ2-3
CDR3aa: CASSFSEDTDTQYF
CDR3nt: TGTGCCAGCAGCTTTAGCGAAGACACAGATACGCAGTATTTT

d_gene: .
abundance: .
v_gene: TRBV15
j_gene: TRBJ1-4
CDR3aa: CATSRDRNEKLFF
CDR3nt: TGTGCCACCAGCAGGGACAGAAATGAAAAACTGTTTTTT

d_gene: TRBD1
abundance: .
v_gene: TRBV12-3/TRBV12-4
j_gene: TRBJ2-7
CDR3aa: CASRGQGPNEQYF
CDR3nt: TGTGCCAGCAGGGGACAGGGACCCAACGAGCAGTACTTC

d_gene: .
abundance: .
v_gene: TRBV28
j_gene: TRBJ1-2
CDR3aa: CASSSRYYGYTF
CDR3nt: TGTGCCAGCAGTAGCAGGTACTATGGCTACACCTTC

d_gene: .
abundance: once
v_gene: TRBV28
j_gene: TRBJ1-3
CDR3aa: CASRDTDGRGLSGNTIYF
CDR3nt: TGTGCCAGCAGGGACACCGATGGCCGCGGATTGTCTGGAAACACCATATATTTT